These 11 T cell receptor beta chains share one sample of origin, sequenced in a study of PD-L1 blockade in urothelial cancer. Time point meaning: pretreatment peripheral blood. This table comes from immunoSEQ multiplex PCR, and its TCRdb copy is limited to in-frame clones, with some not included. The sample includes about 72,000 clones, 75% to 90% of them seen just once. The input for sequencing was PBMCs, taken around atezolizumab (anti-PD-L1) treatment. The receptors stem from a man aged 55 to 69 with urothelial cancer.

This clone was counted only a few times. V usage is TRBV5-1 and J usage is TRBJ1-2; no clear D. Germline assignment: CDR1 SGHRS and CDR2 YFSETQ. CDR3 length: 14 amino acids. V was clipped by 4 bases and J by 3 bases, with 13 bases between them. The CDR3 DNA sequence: TGCGCCAGCAGCGGCCAGGCAGTAGACTATGGCTACACCTTC. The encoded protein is CASSGQAVDYGYTF.

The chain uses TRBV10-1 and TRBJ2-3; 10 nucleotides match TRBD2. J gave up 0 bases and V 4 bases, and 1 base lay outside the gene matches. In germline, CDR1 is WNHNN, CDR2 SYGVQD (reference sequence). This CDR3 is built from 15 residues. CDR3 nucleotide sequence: TGCGCCAGCAGTGGGACTAGCGGAAGCACAGATACGCAGTATTTT. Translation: CASSGTSGSTDTQYF.

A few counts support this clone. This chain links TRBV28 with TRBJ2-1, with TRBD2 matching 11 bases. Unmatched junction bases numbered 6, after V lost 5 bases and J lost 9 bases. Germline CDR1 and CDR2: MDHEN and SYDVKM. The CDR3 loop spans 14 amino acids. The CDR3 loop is CASSPTSGGSEQFF. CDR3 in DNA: TGTGCCAGCAGTCCTACTAGCGGGGGAAGTGAGCAGTTCTTC.

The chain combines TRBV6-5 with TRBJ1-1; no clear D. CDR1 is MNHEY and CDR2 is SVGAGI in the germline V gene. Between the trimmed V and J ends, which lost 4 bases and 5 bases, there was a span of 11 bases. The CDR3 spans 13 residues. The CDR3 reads CASSFGRGTEAFF. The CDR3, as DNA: TGTGCCAGCAGTTTTGGGAGAGGGACTGAAGCTTTCTTT.

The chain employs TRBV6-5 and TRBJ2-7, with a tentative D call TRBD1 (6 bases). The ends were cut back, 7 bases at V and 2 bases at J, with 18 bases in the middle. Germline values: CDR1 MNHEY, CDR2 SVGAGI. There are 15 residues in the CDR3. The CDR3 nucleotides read TGTGCCAGCACCCAGACAGGCACACCGCCCTACGAGCAGTACTTC. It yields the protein CASTQTGTPPYEQYF.

The DNA for the CDR3 is TGCGCCAGCAGCCAAGAACGGGATTCACCCCTCCACTTT. As protein: CASSQERDSPLHF. V is TRBV4-1 and J is TRBJ1-6, with D unclear. Trimming took 0 bases from V and 8 from J, leaving 5 bases between them. The CDR3 length is 13 residues. Germline V gene sequence: CDR1 MGHRA, CDR2 YSYEKL.

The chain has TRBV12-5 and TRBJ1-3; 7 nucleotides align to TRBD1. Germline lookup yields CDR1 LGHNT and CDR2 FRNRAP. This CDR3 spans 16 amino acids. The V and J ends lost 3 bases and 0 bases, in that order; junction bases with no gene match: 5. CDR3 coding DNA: TGTGCTAGTGGTTTTACGGGACAGAGCTCTGGAAACACCATATATTTT. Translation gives CASGFTGQSSGNTIYF.

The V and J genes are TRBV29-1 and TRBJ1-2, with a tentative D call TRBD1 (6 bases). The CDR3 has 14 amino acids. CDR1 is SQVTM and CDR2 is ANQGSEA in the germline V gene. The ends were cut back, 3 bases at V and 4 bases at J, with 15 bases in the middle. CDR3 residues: CSVEIIGGLYGYTF. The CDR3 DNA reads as TGCAGCGTTGAGATAATTGGGGGCCTCTATGGCTACACCTTC.

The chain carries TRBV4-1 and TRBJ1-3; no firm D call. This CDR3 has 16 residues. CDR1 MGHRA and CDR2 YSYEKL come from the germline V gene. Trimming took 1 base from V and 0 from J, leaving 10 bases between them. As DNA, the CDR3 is TGCGCCAGCAGCCAAGTGGCGGTGAGCTCTGGAAACACCATATATTTT. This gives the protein CASSQVAVSSGNTIYF.

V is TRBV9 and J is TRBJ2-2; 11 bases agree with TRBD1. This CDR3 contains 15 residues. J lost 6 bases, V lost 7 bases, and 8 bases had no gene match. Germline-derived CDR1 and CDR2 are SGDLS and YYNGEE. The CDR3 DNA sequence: TGTGCCAGCTCCCTCCTGGGACAGGGGGCCGGGGAGCTGTTTTTT. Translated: CASSLLGQGAGELFF.

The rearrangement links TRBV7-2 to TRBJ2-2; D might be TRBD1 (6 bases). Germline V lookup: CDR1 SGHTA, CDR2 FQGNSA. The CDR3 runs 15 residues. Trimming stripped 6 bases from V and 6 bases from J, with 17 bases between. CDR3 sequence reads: CASSSQGLSSGELFF. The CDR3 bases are TGTGCCAGCAGTTCACAGGGCCTAAGTTCCGGGGAGCTGTTTTTT. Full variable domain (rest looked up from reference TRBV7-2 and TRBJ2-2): GAGVSQSPSNKVTEKGKDVELRCDPISGHTALYWYRQSLGQGLEFLIYFQGNSAPDKSGLPSDRFSAERTGGSVSTLTIQRTQQEDSAVYLCASSSQGLSSGELFFGEGSRLTVL.